The clone carrying this T cell receptor beta chain has just one count. Its antigen remains unidentified. The CDR3 contains 10 residues. Trimming stripped 8 bases from V and 5 bases from J, with 5 bases between. Germline CDR1 and CDR2: MNHEY and SVGAGI. These data originate in a study of CD8 T cells in Susac syndrome. The overall study: Clinical remission applied to 8 or 9 sequenced Susac syndrome patients, and five or six had active disease.

Study-wide points: It was acknowledged in the study that the number of individuals who were included in its TCR sequencing and HLA analysis was relatively small. Total CD8+ and CD8+ TEMRA repertoires contained around 15 and five Susac-specific public clones, respectively.

Reverse transcription of roughly 0.45 to 1 ug RNA was performed with random hexamers. Amplification of TCR beta CDR3 was carried out by immunoSEQ multiplex PCR, which covered 54 Vbeta and 13 Jbeta segments. One entry per CDR3 protein, called by TCRdb with MiXCR from the immunoSEQ multiplex PCR reads. The data show around 130,000 distinct CDR3 sequences, with 85% to 95% seen just once and more than 0.25% held by the top ten. This receptor was obtained from a human donor with Susac syndrome. The chain couples TRBV6-5 to TRBJ2-3; no firm D call. The sequencing sample was made of CD8+ T cells from PBMCs. The CDR3 sequence: CASGLDTQYF. The CDR3 nucleotides are TGTGCCAGCGGGTTAGATACGCAGTATTTT.